These 11 T cell receptor beta chains share one sample of origin, sequenced in a study of CD8+CD57+ T cells in acquired aplastic anemia. The template used for profiling TCR beta VDJ and CDR3 was genomic DNA. TCRdb processed the reads anew with MiXCR; each CDR3 protein has one entry. The sample has 250,000 to 350,000 distinct CDR3 sequences; roughly 61% are singletons. CD8+CD57+ cell expansion had been shown by flow cytometry in patients chosen for sequencing. What was sequenced was sorted CD4+, CD8+, or CD8+CD57+ T cells (not recorded which) from PBMCs. The receptors derive from a human donor with aplastic anemia.

V usage is TRBV6-5 and J usage is TRBJ2-5; D is unresolved. V was clipped by 7 bases and J by 4 bases, with 4 bases between them. The CDR3 is 10 amino acids. CDR1 is MNHEY, CDR2 SVGAGI, per germline. The CDR3 sequence: CASMGETQYF. In DNA form, the CDR3 reads TGTGCCAGCATGGGAGAGACCCAGTACTTC.

Ten or more counts support this clonotype. V gene TRBV7-8 combines with J gene TRBJ2-2; TRBD1 is a possible D gene (5 bases). The V end was cut by 3 bases, the J end by 1 base, with 9 bases between. CDR1 is SGHVS, CDR2 FQNEAQ, per germline. This CDR3 has 15 residues. The CDR3 region has the DNA TGTGCCAGCAGCTTCGGCAGGGTGAACACCGGGGAGCTGTTTTTT. The encoded protein is CASSFGRVNTGELFF.

A few counts support this clonotype. The chain couples TRBV2 to TRBJ2-5; D ambiguous. CDR3 length: 14 amino acids. In germline, CDR1 is SNHLY, CDR2 FYNNEI. Trimming left V 6 bases short and J 7 bases short, with 18 bases between. CDR3 DNA: TGTGCCAGCAGCGAAAGACTGGGGTCTCCGACCCAGTACTTC. Amino acid sequence: CASSERLGSPTQYF.

The chain has TRBV7-6 and TRBJ2-7; D tentatively reads TRBD1 or TRBD2 (5 bases each). V was clipped by 8 bases and J by 2 bases, with 19 bases between them. The CDR3 is made up of 15 amino acids. Germline CDR1 SGHVS, CDR2 FNYEAQ. CDR3 in DNA: TGTGCCAGCTCACCACTATCGGGGCCCGCCTACGAGCAGTACTTC. Protein: CASSPLSGPAYEQYF.

Comments on this clonotype: At one end the junction does not follow the germline gene, possibly because of a read error. V usage is TRBV19 and J usage is TRBJ2-5, with TRBD2 as a possible D gene (5 bases). Germline lookup yields CDR1 LNHDA and CDR2 SQIVND (reference sequence). The CDR3 is made up of 13 amino acids. CDR3 DNA sequence: TGTGCCAGTAGCCTCTCTTTTTGGGAGACCCAGTACTTT. Translation: CASSLSFWETQYF.

As to this clonotype: No conserved phenylalanine or tryptophan ends this CDR3, so it is likely a read error. J is TRBJ1-1 and V is TRBV25-1, with TRBD1 matching over 7 bases. Germline CDR1 reads MGHDK; CDR2 reads SYGVNS. This CDR3 contains 14 residues. J gave up 5 bases and V 4 bases, and 7 bases lay outside the gene matches. CDR3 sequence reads: CASSVSRGSTEAFS. CDR3 sequence (DNA): TGTGCCAGCAGTGTTTCCAGGGGGTCTACTGAAGCTTTCTCT.

Points on this clonotype: As the CDR3 is not closed by the conserved phenylalanine or tryptophan, this likely results from a read error. The chain employs TRBV25-1 and TRBJ1-5; D is perhaps TRBD1 (5 bases). This CDR3 is 13 amino acids long. The germline V and J ends were trimmed by 4 bases and 7 bases, with 11 bases remaining between them. Germline CDR1 MGHDK, CDR2 SYGVNS. Here the CDR3 DNA reads TGTGCCAGCAGTGGTTCAGGGCGACAGCCCCAGCATCTT. This sequence encodes CASSGSGRQPQHL.

This clonotype was counted a few times. The chain carries TRBV28 and TRBJ2-7; 7 bases line up with TRBD1. CDR3 length equals 15 residues. The ends lost 6 bases at V and 0 bases at J; junction bases unmatched: 8. Germline CDR1 MDHEN, CDR2 SYDVKM. The CDR3 loop reads CASRIDRASSYEQYF. The CDR3 nucleotides read TGTGCCAGCAGGATTGACAGGGCGAGCTCCTACGAGCAGTACTTC.

The chain joins TRBV7-9 to TRBJ2-5; weak D call: TRBD2 (6 bases). Per the germline V gene, CDR1 is SEHNR and CDR2 is FQNEAQ (reference sequence). There are 16 residues in the CDR3. V gave up 5 bases and J gave up 5 bases, with 21 bases separating them. Here the CDR3 reads CASSHLRTAGGETQYF. The DNA of the CDR3 is TGTGCCAGCAGCCACCTAAGGACCGCCGGAGGGGAGACCCAGTACTTC.

The CDR3: CASQGQAATGELFF. The CDR3 DNA is TGCGCCTCCCAAGGGCAGGCAGCCACCGGGGAGCTGTTTTTT. The chain joins TRBV5-1 to TRBJ2-2, with D hard to call. V was cut by 10 bases and J by 4 bases, with 17 bases left in between. The CDR3 contains 14 residues. From germline, CDR1 is SGHRS and CDR2 YFSETQ.

This chain connects TRBV19 to TRBJ1-1, with 9 bases fitting TRBD1. CDR1 and CDR2 from the germline V gene are LNHDA and SQIVND (reference sequence). V was clipped by 5 bases and J by 5 bases; unmatched bases: 9. The CDR3 is 15 amino acids. CDR3 residues: CASSPLGTGRTEAFF. In nucleotides, the CDR3 is TGTGCCAGTAGTCCCCTGGGGACAGGGAGAACTGAAGCTTTCTTT.